This TCR beta chain was captured in a study of blood T cell repertoires in COVID-19. Study as a whole: From T cells, B-cell-depleted T cells, or PBMCs came the material, which was cDNA or gDNA.

Per the original methods: The authors estimated nucleated cell counts from reference gene primer amplification. Generated by immunoSEQ multiplex PCR, the TCRdb table keeps only in-frame clones and is missing some. The D gene and trimming were derived from the DNA, and the V and J assignments and clone size from that table. The data hold approximately 120,000 clones, with around 88% observed a single time. CDR1 and CDR2 (germline): MDHEN, SYDVKM. The CDR3 runs to 13 residues. The junction had 5 bases not matched to a gene; V was cut back by 5 bases and J by 5 bases. This clone appeared a few times. The rearrangement links TRBV28 to TRBJ2-7; 8 bases match TRBD1. Sequences were obtained from peripheral blood. The receptor was derived from a man aged 80 or over with active or convalescent COVID-19. CDR3 sequence (DNA): TGTGCCAGCAGTCGGACAGGGAGGAACGAGCAGTACTTC. Amino acid sequence: CASSRTGRNEQYF.